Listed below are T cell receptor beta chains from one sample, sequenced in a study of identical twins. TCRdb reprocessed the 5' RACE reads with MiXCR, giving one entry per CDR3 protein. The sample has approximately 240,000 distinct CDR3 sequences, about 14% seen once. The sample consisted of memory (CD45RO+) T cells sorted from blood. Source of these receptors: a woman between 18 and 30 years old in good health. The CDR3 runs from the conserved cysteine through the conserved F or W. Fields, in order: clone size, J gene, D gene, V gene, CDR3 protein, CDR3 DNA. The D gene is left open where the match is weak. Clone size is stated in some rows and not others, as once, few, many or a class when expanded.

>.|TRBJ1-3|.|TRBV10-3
CAVATSGNTIYF
TGTGCCGTGGCTACCTCTGGAAACACCATATATTTT
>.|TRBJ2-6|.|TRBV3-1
CASSQARVSGANVLTF
TGTGCCAGCAGCCAAGCCAGGGTTTCTGGGGCCAACGTCCTGACTTTC
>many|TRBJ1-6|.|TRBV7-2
CASSSGLRSPLHF
TGTGCCAGCAGCTCAGGGTTACGGTCACCCCTCCACTTT
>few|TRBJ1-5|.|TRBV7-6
CASRIDRNNQPQHF
TGTGCCAGCAGGATTGACAGAAACAATCAGCCCCAGCATTTT
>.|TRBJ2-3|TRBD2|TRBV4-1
CASSRTGTSGGDTQYF
TGCGCCAGCAGCCGCACCGGGACTAGCGGGGGAGATACGCAGTATTTT
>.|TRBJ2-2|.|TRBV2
CASREGQGNTGELFF
TGTGCCAGCAGGGAGGGCCAGGGTAACACCGGGGAGCTGTTTTTT
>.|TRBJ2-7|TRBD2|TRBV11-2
CASSFASGQLYEQYF
TGTGCCAGCAGCTTCGCTAGCGGGCAGCTCTACGAGCAGTACTTC
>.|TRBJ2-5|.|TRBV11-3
CASSLQGRTQYF
TGTGCCAGCAGCTTGCAGGGACGGACCCAGTACTTC
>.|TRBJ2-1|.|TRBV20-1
CSAAGGPSYNEQFF
TGCAGTGCTGCCGGGGGGCCCTCCTACAATGAGCAGTTCTTC
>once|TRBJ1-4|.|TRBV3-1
CASSGDPNEEKLFF
TGTGCCAGCAGCGGGGACCCAAACGAGGAAAAACTGTTTTTT
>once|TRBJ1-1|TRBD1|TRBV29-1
CSGRQGASTEAFF
TGCAGCGGTAGACAGGGGGCGAGCACTGAAGCTTTCTTT
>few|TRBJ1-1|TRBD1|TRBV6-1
CASSKQGVQGAFF
TGTGCCAGCAGTAAACAGGGGGTACAGGGAGCTTTCTTT
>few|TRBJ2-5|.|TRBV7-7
CASSLSGTQETQYF
TGTGCTAGCAGCTTGTCCGGGACTCAAGAGACCCAGTACTTC
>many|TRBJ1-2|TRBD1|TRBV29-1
CSVEPSWDSPFGGYTF
TGCAGCGTTGAACCCTCCTGGGACAGCCCCTTCGGGGGCTACACCTTC
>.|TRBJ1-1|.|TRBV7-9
CASSFREGVTEAFF
TGTGCCAGCAGCTTCCGGGAGGGGGTCACTGAAGCTTTCTTT
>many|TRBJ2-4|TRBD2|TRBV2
CASREGLAGAKNIQYF
TGTGCCAGCAGAGAAGGACTAGCGGGAGCCAAAAACATTCAGTACTTC
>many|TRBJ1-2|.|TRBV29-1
CSVVKGVAGYTF
TGCAGCGTTGTAAAGGGGGTTGCTGGCTACACCTTC
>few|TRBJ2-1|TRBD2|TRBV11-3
CASSARLAGGEQFF
TGTGCCAGCAGCGCCAGACTAGCGGGGGGGGAGCAGTTCTTC
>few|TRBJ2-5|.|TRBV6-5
CASSYADRETQYF
TGTGCCAGCAGTTATGCGGATCGAGAGACCCAGTACTTC
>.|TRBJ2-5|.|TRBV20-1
CSATTTAETQYF
TGCAGTGCTACCACTACCGCAGAGACCCAGTACTTC
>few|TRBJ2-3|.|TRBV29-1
CSVEEGEADTQYF
TGCAGCGTTGAGGAGGGGGAGGCAGATACGCAGTATTTT
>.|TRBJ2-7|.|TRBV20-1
CSAPGAPYEQYF
TGCAGCGCCCCAGGGGCTCCCTACGAGCAGTACTTC
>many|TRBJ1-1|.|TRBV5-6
CASSLGRNTEAFF
TGTGCCAGCAGTTTGGGGAGGAACACTGAAGCTTTCTTT
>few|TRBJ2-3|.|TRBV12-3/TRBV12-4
CASSLSGVVDTQYF
TGTGCCAGCAGTTTGAGTGGGGTTGTGGATACGCAGTATTTT
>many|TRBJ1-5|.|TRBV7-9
CASSLGGGQIGQPQHF
TGTGCCAGCAGCTTAGGTGGGGGTCAAATTGGGCAGCCCCAGCATTTT
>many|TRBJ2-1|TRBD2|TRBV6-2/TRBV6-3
CASRRHLAGGAYNEQFF
TGTGCCAGCAGACGACATCTAGCGGGAGGGGCCTACAATGAGCAGTTCTTC
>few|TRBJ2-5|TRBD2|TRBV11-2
CASSFVLAGESETQYF
TGTGCCAGCAGCTTTGTCCTAGCGGGGGAGTCGGAGACCCAGTACTTC
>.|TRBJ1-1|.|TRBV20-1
CSARPSWAGGTEAFF
TGCAGTGCTAGACCCTCTTGGGCGGGGGGGACTGAAGCTTTCTTT
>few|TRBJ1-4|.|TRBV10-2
CASRREKLFF
TGCGCCAGCAGACGTGAAAAACTGTTTTTT
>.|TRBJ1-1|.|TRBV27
CASRGFFRMNTEAFF
TGTGCCAGTAGGGGATTTTTCCGAATGAACACTGAAGCTTTCTTT
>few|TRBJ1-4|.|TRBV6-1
CASSERSSTGEKLFF
TGTGCCAGCAGTGAGAGATCTTCGACTGGTGAAAAACTGTTTTTT
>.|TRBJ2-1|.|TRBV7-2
CASSLVLDLEQFF
TGTGCCAGCAGCTTAGTTCTGGATCTAGAGCAGTTCTTC
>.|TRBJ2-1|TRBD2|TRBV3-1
CASSQAATSGMREQFF
TGTGCCAGCAGCCAAGCGGCGACTAGCGGGATGCGTGAGCAGTTCTTC
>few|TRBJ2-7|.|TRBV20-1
CSAPEVSYEQYF
TGCAGTGCTCCGGAGGTGTCCTACGAGCAGTACTTC
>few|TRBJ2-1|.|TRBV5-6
CASSGGGPYNEQFF
TGTGCCAGCAGCGGCGGGGGCCCCTACAATGAGCAGTTCTTC
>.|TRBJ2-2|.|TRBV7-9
CASSFRAGATGELFF
TGTGCCAGCAGCTTTCGGGCAGGGGCCACCGGGGAGCTGTTTTTT
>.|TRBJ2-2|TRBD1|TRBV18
CASSSTGGDFNTGELFF
TGTGCCAGCTCGTCAACAGGGGGCGACTTTAACACCGGGGAGCTGTTTTTT
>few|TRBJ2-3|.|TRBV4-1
CASSLGARNADTQYF
TGCGCCAGCAGTCTCGGCGCCCGGAACGCAGATACGCAGTATTTT
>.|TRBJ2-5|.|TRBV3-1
CASSKRVPGKETQYF
TGTGCCAGCAGCAAAAGGGTCCCGGGGAAAGAGACCCAGTACTTC
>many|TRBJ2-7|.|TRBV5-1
CASSRNKDYEQYF
TGCGCCAGCAGCCGAAACAAAGATTACGAGCAGTACTTC
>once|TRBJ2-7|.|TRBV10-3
CAISESAGPTLIYEQYF
TGTGCCATCAGTGAGTCGGCAGGCCCCACTCTAATCTACGAGCAGTACTTC
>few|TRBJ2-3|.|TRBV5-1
CASSPFGLSDFTDTQYF
TGCGCCAGCAGCCCGTTTGGACTGTCTGACTTCACAGATACGCAGTATTTT
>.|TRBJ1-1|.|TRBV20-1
CSARDRTVAFAFF
TGCAGTGCTAGAGATCGGACAGTGGCCTTTGCTTTCTTT
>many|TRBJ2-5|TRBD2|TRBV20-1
CSARPIRGGGEETQYF
TGCAGTGCGAGGCCGATTCGGGGGGGGGGCGAAGAGACCCAGTACTTC
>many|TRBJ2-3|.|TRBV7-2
CASSLVHDTQYF
TGTGCCAGCAGCTTAGTACATGATACGCAGTATTTT